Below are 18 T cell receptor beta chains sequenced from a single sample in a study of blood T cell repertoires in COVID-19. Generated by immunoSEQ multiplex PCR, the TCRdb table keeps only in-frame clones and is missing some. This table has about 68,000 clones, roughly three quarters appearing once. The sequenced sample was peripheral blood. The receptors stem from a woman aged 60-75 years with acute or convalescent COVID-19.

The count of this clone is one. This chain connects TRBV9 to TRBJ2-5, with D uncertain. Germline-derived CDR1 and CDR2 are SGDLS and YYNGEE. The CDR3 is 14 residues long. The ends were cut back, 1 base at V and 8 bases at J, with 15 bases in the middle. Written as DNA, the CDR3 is TGTGCCAGCAGCGTACACATGCACGGAGAAACCCAGTACTTC. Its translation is CASSVHMHGETQYF.

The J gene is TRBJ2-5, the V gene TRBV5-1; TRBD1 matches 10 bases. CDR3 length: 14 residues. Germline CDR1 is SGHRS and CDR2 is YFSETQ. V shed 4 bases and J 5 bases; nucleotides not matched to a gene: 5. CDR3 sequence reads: CASSTWTGGETQYF. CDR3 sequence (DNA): TGCGCCAGCAGCACCTGGACAGGGGGGGAGACCCAGTACTTC. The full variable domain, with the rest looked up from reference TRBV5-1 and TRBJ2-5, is KAGVTQTPRYLIKTRGQQVTLSCSPISGHRSVSWYQQTPGQGLQFLFEYFSETQRNKGNFPGRFSGRQFSNSRSEMNVSTLELGDSALYLCASSTWTGGETQYFGPGTRLLVL.

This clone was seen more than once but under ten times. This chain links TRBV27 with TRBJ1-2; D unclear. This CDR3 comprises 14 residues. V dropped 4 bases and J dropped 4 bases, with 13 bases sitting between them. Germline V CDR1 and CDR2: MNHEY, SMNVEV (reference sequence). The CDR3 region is CASSYSLGGYGYTF. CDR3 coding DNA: TGTGCCAGCAGTTACTCCCTAGGTGGCTATGGCTACACCTTC.

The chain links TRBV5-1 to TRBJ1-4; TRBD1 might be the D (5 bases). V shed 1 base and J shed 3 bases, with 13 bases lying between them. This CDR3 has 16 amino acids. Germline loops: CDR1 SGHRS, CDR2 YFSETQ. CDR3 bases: TGCGCCAGCAGCTTGTTTGAATGGGGGGCTAATGAAAAACTGTTTTTT. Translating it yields CASSLFEWGANEKLFF.

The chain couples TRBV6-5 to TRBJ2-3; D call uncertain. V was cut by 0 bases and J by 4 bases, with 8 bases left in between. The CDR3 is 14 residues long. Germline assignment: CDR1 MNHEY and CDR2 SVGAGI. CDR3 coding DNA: TGTGCCAGCAGTTACTCGGAAGAGGCAGATACGCAGTATTTT. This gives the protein CASSYSEEADTQYF.

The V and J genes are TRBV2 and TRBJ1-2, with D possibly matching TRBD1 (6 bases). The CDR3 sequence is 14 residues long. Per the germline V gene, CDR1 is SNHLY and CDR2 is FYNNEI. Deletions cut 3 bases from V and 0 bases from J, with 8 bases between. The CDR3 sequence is CASSEPGANYGYTF. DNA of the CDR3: TGTGCCAGCAGTGAGCCAGGGGCTAACTATGGCTACACCTTC.

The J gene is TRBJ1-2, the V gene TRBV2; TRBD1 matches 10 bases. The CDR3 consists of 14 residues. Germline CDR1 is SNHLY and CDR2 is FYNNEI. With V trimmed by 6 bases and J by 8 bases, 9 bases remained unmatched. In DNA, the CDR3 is TGTGCCAGCAGCGCGGACAGGGGGACGGAAGGCTACACCTTC. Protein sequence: CASSADRGTEGYTF.

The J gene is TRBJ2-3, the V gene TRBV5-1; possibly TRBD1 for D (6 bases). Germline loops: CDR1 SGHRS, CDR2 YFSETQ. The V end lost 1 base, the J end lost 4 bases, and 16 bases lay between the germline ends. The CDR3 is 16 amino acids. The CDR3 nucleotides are TGCGCCAGCAGCTTGTCACAGGGAAAGAGGGCAGATACGCAGTATTTT. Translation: CASSLSQGKRADTQYF.

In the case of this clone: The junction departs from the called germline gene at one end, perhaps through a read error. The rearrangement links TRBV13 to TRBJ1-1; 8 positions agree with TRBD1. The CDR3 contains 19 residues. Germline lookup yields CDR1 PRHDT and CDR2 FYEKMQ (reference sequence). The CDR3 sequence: CASSLGLTGQGILNTEAFF. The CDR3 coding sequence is TGTGCCAGCAGCCTAGGTCTTACCGGACAGGGAATTTTGAACACTGAAGCTTTCTTT.

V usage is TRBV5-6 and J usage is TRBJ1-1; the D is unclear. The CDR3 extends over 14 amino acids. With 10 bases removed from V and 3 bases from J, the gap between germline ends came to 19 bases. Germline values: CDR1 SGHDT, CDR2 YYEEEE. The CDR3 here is CAVNPIGRDTEAFF. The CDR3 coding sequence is TGTGCCGTGAACCCGATAGGTCGGGACACTGAAGCTTTCTTT.

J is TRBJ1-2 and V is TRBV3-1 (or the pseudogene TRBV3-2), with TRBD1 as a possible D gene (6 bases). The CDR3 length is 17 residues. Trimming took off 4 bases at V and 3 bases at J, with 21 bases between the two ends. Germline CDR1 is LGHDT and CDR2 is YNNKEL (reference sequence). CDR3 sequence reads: CASSPQGSRIVDYGYTF. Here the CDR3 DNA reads TGTGCCAGCAGCCCACAGGGATCGAGAATTGTAGACTATGGCTACACCTTC.

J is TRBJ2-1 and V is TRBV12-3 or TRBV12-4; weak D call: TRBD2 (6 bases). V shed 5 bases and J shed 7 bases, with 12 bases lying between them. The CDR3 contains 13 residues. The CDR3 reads CASSPTTRNEQFF. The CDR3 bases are TGTGCCAGCAGTCCGACGACTAGGAATGAGCAGTTCTTC.

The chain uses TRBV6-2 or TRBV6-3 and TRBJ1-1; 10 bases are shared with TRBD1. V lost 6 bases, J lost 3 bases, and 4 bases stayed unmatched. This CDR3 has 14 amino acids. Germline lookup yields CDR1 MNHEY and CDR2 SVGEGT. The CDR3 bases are TGTGCCAGCAGCCGGGACAGGGGATACACTGAAGCTTTCTTT. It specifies CASSRDRGYTEAFF.

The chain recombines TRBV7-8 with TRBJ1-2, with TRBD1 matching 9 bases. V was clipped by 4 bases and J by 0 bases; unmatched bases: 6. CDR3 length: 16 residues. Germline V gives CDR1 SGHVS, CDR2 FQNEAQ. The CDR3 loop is CASSYTRQGANYGYTF. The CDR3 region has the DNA TGTGCCAGCAGCTATACCCGACAGGGGGCTAACTATGGCTACACCTTC.

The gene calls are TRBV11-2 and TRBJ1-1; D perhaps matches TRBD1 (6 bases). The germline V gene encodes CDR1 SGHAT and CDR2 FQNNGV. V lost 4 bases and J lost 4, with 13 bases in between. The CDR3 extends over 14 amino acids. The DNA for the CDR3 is TGTGCCAGCAGCTCAGGTAGGGGGGGCACTGAAGCTTTCTTT. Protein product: CASSSGRGGTEAFF.

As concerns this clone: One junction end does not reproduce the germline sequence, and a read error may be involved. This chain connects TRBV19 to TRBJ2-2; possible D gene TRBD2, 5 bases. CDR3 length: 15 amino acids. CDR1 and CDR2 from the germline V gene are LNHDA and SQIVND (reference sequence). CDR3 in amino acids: CASTQNPGRTGELFF. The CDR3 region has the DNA TGTGCCAGTACCCAAAATCCAGGAAGAACCGGGGAGTTGTTTTTT.

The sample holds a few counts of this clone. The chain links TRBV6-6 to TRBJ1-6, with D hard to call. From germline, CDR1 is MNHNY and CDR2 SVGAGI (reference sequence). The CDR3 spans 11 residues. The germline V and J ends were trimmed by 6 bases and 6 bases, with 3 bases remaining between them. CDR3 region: CASSLNSPLHF. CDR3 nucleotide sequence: TGTGCCAGCAGCCTTAATTCACCCCTCCACTTT.

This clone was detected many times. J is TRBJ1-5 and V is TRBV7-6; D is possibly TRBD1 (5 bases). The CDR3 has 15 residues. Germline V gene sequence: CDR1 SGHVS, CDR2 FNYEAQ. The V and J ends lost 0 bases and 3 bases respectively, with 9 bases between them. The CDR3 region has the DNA TGTGCCAGCAGCTTAGCAGGGGATCACAATCAGCCCCAGCATTTT. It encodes CASSLAGDHNQPQHF.